The 5 T cell receptor beta chains reported below all come from one sample, sequenced in a study of Graves' ophthalmopathy and Graves' hyperthyroidism. Amplification of the TCR beta CDR3 regions used RNA transcripts (as template). The workflow started with a first-round RT-PCR run with HTBI primers and then moved on to a second-round multiplex PCR. Each CDR3 protein is one row after TCRdb ran MiXCR on the multiplex PCR reads. The sample lists 300,000 to 350,000 distinct CDR3 sequences, 17% seen once, with roughly an eighth in the top ten. The specimen sequenced was peripheral blood. The receptors here all came from an adult man with Graves' ophthalmopathy.

CDR3 in amino acids: CASRGLAGGNTGELFF. CDR3 bases: TGTGCCAGCAGGGGGCTAGCGGGAGGTAACACCGGGGAGCTGTTTTTT. V and J are TRBV27 and TRBJ2-2, with 11 bases matching TRBD2. The V gene end was trimmed by 6 bases and the J gene end by 2 bases; junction bases not matched to a gene: 5. The CDR3 extends over 16 amino acids. Germline V gene data show CDR1 as MNHEY and CDR2 as SMNVEV (reference sequence).

Ten or more counts support this clonotype. This sequence joins TRBV7-2 and TRBJ1-2; D gene ambiguous. Looked up from germline, CDR1 is SGHTA and CDR2 is FQGNSA. The CDR3 extends over 16 amino acids. V was pared by 5 bases and J by 5 bases, with 21 bases between. The CDR3 bases are TGTGCCAGCAGCCCTTTGGGAGGCAAGGGCCCATATGGCTACACCTTC. The encoded protein is CASSPLGGKGPYGYTF.

This clonotype was found many times. The genes are TRBV6-5 and TRBJ1-5, with 8 bases aligning to TRBD1. V dropped 6 bases and J dropped 7; count of bases not matched to a gene: 8. CDR3 size: 14 residues. CDR1 is MNHEY and CDR2 is SVGAGI in the germline V gene. CDR3 sequence reads: CASRADRGGQPQHF. The CDR3 DNA is TGTGCCAGCAGAGCCGACAGGGGAGGCCAGCCCCAGCATTTT.

This clonotype was recorded at least ten times. The gene calls are TRBV6-2 or TRBV6-3 and TRBJ2-2, with TRBD2 matching 9 bases. Germline V gives CDR1 MNHEY, CDR2 SVGEGT. With 8 bases clipped from V and 2 bases from J, the junction kept 9 bases outside the gene matches. The CDR3 has 16 amino acids. CDR3 loop: CASRRLAVTNTGELFF. In DNA form, the CDR3 reads TGTGCCAGCCGCCGACTAGCGGTAACAAACACCGGGGAGCTGTTTTTT.

The chain joins TRBV3-1 to TRBJ2-7, with TRBD1 identical over 9 bases. This CDR3 has 13 amino acids. Germline V gives CDR1 LGHDT, CDR2 YNNKEL (reference sequence). V dropped 6 bases and J dropped 5; count of bases not matched to a gene: 5. CDR3 coding DNA: TGTGCCAGCAGAGGACAGGGGTGGAACGAGCAGTACTTC. It specifies CASRGQGWNEQYF.